The entry that follows covers one T cell receptor (beta chain) sequence. No antigen is known for it. This sample is part of a study of CD8 T cell repertoires and HIV-1 epitope variants. Repertoires were generated with immunoSEQ multiplex PCR, while TCRdb's copy carries only in-frame clones and drops some. The sample carries around 5,100 clones, about 66% recorded once. This TCR derives from a male donor with HIV. The sample consisted of cultured CD8+ T cells derived from PBMCs.

CDR3 bases: TGCGCCAGCAGCTTGACTAGCGGTACCTACGAGCAGTACTTC. It codes for CASSLTSGTYEQYF. The chain uses TRBV5-1 and TRBJ2-7; 8 nucleotides agree with TRBD2. V shed 1 base and J 2 bases; nucleotides not matched to a gene: 2. The CDR3 spans 14 residues. CDR1 is SGHRS, CDR2 YFSETQ, per germline. The full variable domain, its missing parts supplied by reference TRBV5-1 and TRBJ2-7, is KAGVTQTPRYLIKTRGQQVTLSCSPISGHRSVSWYQQTPGQGLQFLFEYFSETQRNKGNFPGRFSGRQFSNSRSEMNVSTLELGDSALYLCASSLTSGTYEQYFGPGTRLTVT.